One sample yielded the 16 T cell receptor beta chains listed below, sequenced in a study of blood T cells in healthy people across ages. Then a second PCR, running roughly 6 to 12 cycles, was carried out with a sample-barcoded 5' primer and a J-beta primer mix. TCRdb analysed the 5' RACE reads with MiXCR anew, one entry per CDR3 protein. The repertoire has some 1.5 million distinct CDR3 sequences, roughly 30% of them found once; the top ten carry approximately 7.7%. Specimen: blood. The receptors were gathered from a woman aged 25 to 39 in good health.

The sample holds many counts of this clonotype. The rearrangement joins TRBV4-2 to TRBJ2-1, with 12 nucleotides matching TRBD2. V lost 5 bases and J lost 0; bases outside the gene matches: 8. The CDR3 runs 18 residues. Per germline, CDR1 LGHNA and CDR2 YNFKEQ. The CDR3 nucleotides read TGTGCCAGCAGCTACGGGACTAGCGGGCGAAGCTCCTACAATGAGCAGTTCTTC. The encoded protein is CASSYGTSGRSSYNEQFF.

In its sample, this clonotype was seen a few times. The chain couples TRBV10-3 to TRBJ2-1, with a possible D match to TRBD2 (5 bases). Germline CDR1 ENHRY, CDR2 SYGVKD. CDR3 size: 16 residues. V lost 4 bases and J 9 bases, leaving 22 bases between the germline ends. As DNA, the CDR3 is TGTGCCATCAGTGCCTTTGGGGAGACTATGGCTGTTGAGCAGTTCTTC. This gives the protein CAISAFGETMAVEQFF.

The J gene is TRBJ2-5, the V gene TRBV5-4; 7 bases map to TRBD2. The CDR3 loop spans 14 amino acids. Germline V lookup: CDR1 SGHNT, CDR2 YYREEE (reference sequence). V was pared by 1 base and J by 3 bases, with 3 bases of the junction left unmatched. As DNA, the CDR3 is TGTGCCAGCAGCTTGACTAGCGCCAAAGAGACCCAGTACTTC. This translates into CASSLTSAKETQYF. Looking up the rest from reference TRBV5-4 and TRBJ2-5 gives the full variable domain: ETGVTQSPTHLIKTRGQQVTLRCSSQSGHNTVSWYQQALGQGPQFIFQYYREEENGRGNFPPRFSGLQFPNYSSELNVNALELDDSALYLCASSLTSAKETQYFGPGTRLLVL.

V usage is TRBV5-6 and J usage is TRBJ2-1; a possible D gene is TRBD2 (6 bases). Germline CDR1 reads SGHDT; CDR2 reads YYEEEE. The V gene lost 4 bases and the J gene lost 5 bases, with 16 bases spanning the gap. There are 15 residues in the CDR3. Written as DNA, the CDR3 is TGTGCCAGCAGCCCCGGGACTTGGCCTAACAATGAGCAGTTCTTC. Translated, it gives CASSPGTWPNNEQFF. Full variable domain (rest looked up from reference TRBV5-6 and TRBJ2-1): DAGVTQSPTHLIKTRGQQVTLRCSPKSGHDTVSWYQQALGQGPQFIFQYYEEEERQRGNFPDRFSGHQFPNYSSELNVNALLLGDSALYLCASSPGTWPNNEQFFGPGTRLTVL.

This clonotype was counted many times. The CDR3 DNA reads TGCGCCAGCAGCTCGGGCCAGGGAGGAGAACGCTACACCTTC. It encodes CASSSGQGGERYTF. This chain links TRBV5-1 with TRBJ1-2, with a weak D call TRBD1 (5 bases). The CDR3 is made up of 14 amino acids. V shed 3 bases and J shed 9 bases, with 18 bases lying between them. Per the germline V gene, CDR1 is SGHRS and CDR2 is YFSETQ.

The table lists this clonotype with a few counts. The genes are TRBV12-3 or TRBV12-4 and TRBJ1-2; a possible D gene is TRBD1 (6 bases). The V gene lost 7 bases and the J gene lost 0 bases, with 18 bases spanning the gap. This CDR3 region has 16 residues. The DNA for the CDR3 is TGTGCCAGCACACCCGGGGGCGCAGGTGCTAACTATGGCTACACCTTC. This translates into CASTPGGAGANYGYTF.

Only one count was recorded for this clonotype. The CDR3 sequence is CSAGTYAGTYTGELFF. The DNA for the CDR3 is TGCAGTGCCGGGACTTACGCGGGAACTTACACCGGGGAGCTGTTTTTT. The chain is built from TRBV20-1 and TRBJ2-2, with a tentative D call TRBD2 (6 bases). There are 16 residues in the CDR3. The germline gives CDR1 DFQATT, CDR2 SNEGSKA (reference sequence). V was clipped by 6 bases and J by 3 bases, with 20 bases between them.

V is TRBV5-1 and J is TRBJ2-7, with D uncertain. CDR3 size: 14 residues. The germline gives CDR1 SGHRS, CDR2 YFSETQ. Trimming left V 1 base short and J 4 bases short, with 12 bases between. This CDR3 is CASSLQTTNYEQYF. For the CDR3, the DNA is TGCGCCAGCAGCTTGCAGACGACGAATTACGAGCAGTACTTC. The whole variable domain, filled in from reference TRBV5-1 and TRBJ2-7, reads KAGVTQTPRYLIKTRGQQVTLSCSPISGHRSVSWYQQTPGQGLQFLFEYFSETQRNKGNFPGRFSGRQFSNSRSEMNVSTLELGDSALYLCASSLQTTNYEQYFGPGTRLTVT.

At least ten counts were recorded for this clonotype. This sequence joins TRBV12-3 or TRBV12-4 and TRBJ2-7; D possibly matches TRBD1 or TRBD2 (5 bases each). CDR3 size: 13 residues. Trimming took 3 bases from V and 2 from J, leaving 8 bases between them. CDR3 DNA: TGTGCCAGCAGTTTCGGGGACCCCTACGAGCAGTACTTC. Its translation is CASSFGDPYEQYF.

In regard to this clonotype: This may be a read error, as it is one base from a much larger clone. This sequence joins TRBV5-5 and TRBJ2-5; D not resolved. The CDR3 totals 12 residues. Germline values: CDR1 SGHKS, CDR2 YYEKEE (reference sequence). V was clipped by 0 bases and J by 11 bases, with 11 bases between them. CDR3 in DNA: TGTGCCAGCAGCTTGGACTTTGTTAAGCAGTACTTC. Encoded protein: CASSLDFVKQYF.

About this clonotype: Just one base apart from a much larger clone, this may be a read error. The chain is built from TRBV29-1 and TRBJ2-3, with TRBD2 matching 8 bases. With V trimmed by 3 bases and J by 3 bases, 17 bases remained unmatched. Germline lookup yields CDR1 SQVTM and CDR2 ANQGSEA. This CDR3 has 18 amino acids. The CDR3 DNA is TGCAGCGTTGATGATAACAAGCGGGGGCCGCTTGTTACAGATACGCAGTATTTT. Translation gives CSVDDNKRGPLVTDTQYF.

The CDR3 DNA follows: TGTGCCAGCTCACCACTAACGACCTACGAGCAGTACTTC. Its protein product is CASSPLTTYEQYF. The chain uses TRBV18 and TRBJ2-7; unclear D gene. Germline V lookup: CDR1 KGHSH, CDR2 LQKENI. Trimming left V 1 base short and J 2 bases short, with 6 bases between. CDR3 length: 13 amino acids.

A note on this clonotype: No conserved phenylalanine or tryptophan is present at the end of the CDR3, so a read error is the likely explanation. The V and J genes are TRBV20-1 and TRBJ2-2; D is ambiguous. V was trimmed by 6 bases and J by 4 bases, leaving 6 bases between them. Germline V gene data show CDR1 as DFQATT and CDR2 as SNEGSKA (reference sequence). CDR3 length equals 11 residues. The CDR3 loop is CSALGTGELFV. CDR3 DNA: TGCAGTGCCTTGGGCACCGGGGAGCTGTTTGTT.

J is TRBJ1-1 and V is TRBV11-2; D might be TRBD1 (6 bases). This CDR3 comprises 15 residues. Germline CDR1 and CDR2: SGHAT and FQNNGV. Between the trimmed V and J ends, which lost 0 bases and 1 base, there was a span of 9 bases. In DNA form, the CDR3 reads TGTGCCAGCAGCTTAGATACAGGGAAGAACACTGAAGCTTTCTTT. It specifies CASSLDTGKNTEAFF. The whole variable domain, filled in from reference TRBV11-2 and TRBJ1-1, reads EAGVAQSPRYKIIEKRQSVAFWCNPISGHATLYWYQQILGQGPKLLIQFQNNGVVDDSQLPKDRFSAERLKGVDSTLKIQPAKLEDSAVYLCASSLDTGKNTEAFFGQGTRLTVV.

This clonotype was picked up many times. This sequence joins TRBV7-2 and TRBJ2-5; D unresolved. V lost 3 bases, J lost 3 bases, and 8 bases lay in between. Germline CDR1 is SGHTA and CDR2 is FQGNSA. There are 13 residues in the CDR3. The CDR3 loop reads CASSFVAKETQYF. In DNA, the CDR3 is TGTGCCAGCAGCTTCGTCGCCAAAGAGACCCAGTACTTC. Full variable domain (remainder filled in from reference TRBV7-2 and TRBJ2-5): GAGVSQSPSNKVTEKGKDVELRCDPISGHTALYWYRQSLGQGLEFLIYFQGNSAPDKSGLPSDRFSAERTGGSVSTLTIQRTQQEDSAVYLCASSFVAKETQYFGPGTRLLVL.

In its sample, this clonotype was seen many times. The J gene is TRBJ2-5, the V gene TRBV10-1; D is uncertain. Trimming pared 0 bases from V and 3 bases from J, leaving 8 bases between. Germline V gives CDR1 WNHNN, CDR2 SYGVQD (reference sequence). This CDR3 has 14 amino acids. In DNA form, the CDR3 reads TGCGCCAGCAGTGAGTCCCCAGGAAAAGAGACCCAGTACTTC. Protein: CASSESPGKETQYF.